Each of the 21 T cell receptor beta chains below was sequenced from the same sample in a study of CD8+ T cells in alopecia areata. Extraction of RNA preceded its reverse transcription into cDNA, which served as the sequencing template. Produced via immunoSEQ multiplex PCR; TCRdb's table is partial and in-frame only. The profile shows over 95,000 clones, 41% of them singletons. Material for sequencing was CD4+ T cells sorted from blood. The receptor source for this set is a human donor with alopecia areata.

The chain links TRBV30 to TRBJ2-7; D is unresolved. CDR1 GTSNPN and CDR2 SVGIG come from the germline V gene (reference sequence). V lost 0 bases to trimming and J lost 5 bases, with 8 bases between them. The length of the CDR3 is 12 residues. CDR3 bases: TGTGCCTGGAGTGTACGAGGTGACGAGCAGTACTTC. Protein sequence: CAWSVRGDEQYF.

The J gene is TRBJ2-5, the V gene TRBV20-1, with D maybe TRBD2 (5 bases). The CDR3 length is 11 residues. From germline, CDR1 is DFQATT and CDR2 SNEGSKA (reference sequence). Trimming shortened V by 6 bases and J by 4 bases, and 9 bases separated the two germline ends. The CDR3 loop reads CSAGAGETQYF. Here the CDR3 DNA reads TGCAGTGCAGGCGCGGGAGAGACCCAGTACTTC.

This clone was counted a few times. DNA for the CDR3: TGTGCCAGTAGTATAGGGACGGGAAGCTCCTACGAGCAGTACTTC. The encoded protein is CASSIGTGSSYEQYF. This sequence joins TRBV19 and TRBJ2-7, with a tentative D call TRBD2 (5 bases). Germline CDR1 LNHDA, CDR2 SQIVND (reference sequence). The CDR3 spans 15 residues. The V end was cut by 1 base, the J end by 0 bases, with 10 bases between.

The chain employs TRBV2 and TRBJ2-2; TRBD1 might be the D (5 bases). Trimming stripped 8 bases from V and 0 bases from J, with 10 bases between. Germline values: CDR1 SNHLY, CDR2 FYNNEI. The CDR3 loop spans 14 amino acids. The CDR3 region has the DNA TGTGCCAGCGAGCCGACAGCGAACACCGGGGAGCTGTTTTTT. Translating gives CASEPTANTGELFF.

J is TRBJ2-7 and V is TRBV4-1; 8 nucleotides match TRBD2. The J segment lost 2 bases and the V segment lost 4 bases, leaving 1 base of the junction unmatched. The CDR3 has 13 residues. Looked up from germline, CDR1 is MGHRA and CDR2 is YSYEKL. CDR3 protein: CASSLAGTYEQYF. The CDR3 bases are TGCGCCAGCAGCCTAGCGGGAACCTACGAGCAGTACTTC.

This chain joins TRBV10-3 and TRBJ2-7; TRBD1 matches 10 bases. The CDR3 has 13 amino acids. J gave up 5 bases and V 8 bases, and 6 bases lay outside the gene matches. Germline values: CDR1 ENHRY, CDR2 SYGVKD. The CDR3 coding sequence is TGTGCCATCGGGGGACAGGGGAGTGACGAGCAGTACTTC. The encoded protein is CAIGGQGSDEQYF.

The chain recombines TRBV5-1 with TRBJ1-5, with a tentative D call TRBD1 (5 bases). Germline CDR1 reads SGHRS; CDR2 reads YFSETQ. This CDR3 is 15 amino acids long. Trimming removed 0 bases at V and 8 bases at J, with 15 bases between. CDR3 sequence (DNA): TGCGCCAGCAGCTTGGAAGGGCCAGGGCGGGAGCCCCAGCATTTT. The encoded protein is CASSLEGPGREPQHF.

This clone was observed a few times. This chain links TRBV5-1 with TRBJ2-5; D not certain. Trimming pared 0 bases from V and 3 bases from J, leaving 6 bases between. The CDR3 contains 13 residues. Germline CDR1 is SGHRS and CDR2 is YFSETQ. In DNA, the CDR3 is TGCGCCAGCAGCTTGGTAACAGAAGAGACCCAGTACTTC. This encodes CASSLVTEETQYF.

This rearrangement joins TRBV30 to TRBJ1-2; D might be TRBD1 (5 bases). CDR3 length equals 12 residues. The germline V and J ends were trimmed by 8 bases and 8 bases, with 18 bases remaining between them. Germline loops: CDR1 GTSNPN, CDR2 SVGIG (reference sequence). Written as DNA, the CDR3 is TGTGCCGAGGGGCGCATCGCGGGCGGCTACACCTTC. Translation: CAEGRIAGGYTF. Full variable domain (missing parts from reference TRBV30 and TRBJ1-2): SQTIHQWPATLVQPVGSPLSLECTVEGTSNPNLYWYRQAAGRGLQLLFYSVGIGQISSEVPQNLSASRPQDRQFILSSKKLLLSDSGFYLCAEGRIAGGYTFGSGTRLTVV.

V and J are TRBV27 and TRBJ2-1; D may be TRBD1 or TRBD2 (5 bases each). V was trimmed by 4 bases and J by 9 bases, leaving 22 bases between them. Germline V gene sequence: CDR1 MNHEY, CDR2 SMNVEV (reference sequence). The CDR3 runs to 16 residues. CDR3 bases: TGTGCCAGCAGTTGGACGGGACCGGGGCTCGGAAGTGAGCAGTTCTTC. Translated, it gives CASSWTGPGLGSEQFF.

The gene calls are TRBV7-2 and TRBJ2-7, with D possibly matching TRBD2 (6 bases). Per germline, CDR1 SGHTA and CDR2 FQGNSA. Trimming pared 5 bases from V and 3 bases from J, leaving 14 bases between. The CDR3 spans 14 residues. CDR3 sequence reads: CASSLGGEVYEQYF. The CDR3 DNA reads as TGTGCCAGCAGCCTAGGAGGGGAGGTCTACGAGCAGTACTTC.

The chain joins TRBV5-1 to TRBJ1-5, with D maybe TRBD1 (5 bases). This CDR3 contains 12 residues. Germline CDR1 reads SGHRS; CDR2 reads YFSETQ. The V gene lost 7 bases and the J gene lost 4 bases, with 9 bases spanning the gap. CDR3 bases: TGCGCCAGCTTATCAGGGAATCAGCCCCAGCATTTT. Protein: CASLSGNQPQHF. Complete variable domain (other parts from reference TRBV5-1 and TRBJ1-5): KAGVTQTPRYLIKTRGQQVTLSCSPISGHRSVSWYQQTPGQGLQFLFEYFSETQRNKGNFPGRFSGRQFSNSRSEMNVSTLELGDSALYLCASLSGNQPQHFGDGTRLSIL.

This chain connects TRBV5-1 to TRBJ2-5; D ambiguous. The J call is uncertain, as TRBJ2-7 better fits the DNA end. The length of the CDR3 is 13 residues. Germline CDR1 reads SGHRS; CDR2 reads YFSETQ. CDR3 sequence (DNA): TGCGCCAGCAGCTTGTGGCAGTCCTACGAGCAGTACTTC. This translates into CASSLWQSYEQYF.

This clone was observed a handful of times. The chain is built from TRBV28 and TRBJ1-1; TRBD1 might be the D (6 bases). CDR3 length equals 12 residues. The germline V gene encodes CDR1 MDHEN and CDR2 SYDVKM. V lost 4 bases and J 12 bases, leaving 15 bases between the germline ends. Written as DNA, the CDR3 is TGTGCCAGCAGTTGGGGGACAATGCTTCCTTTCTTT. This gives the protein CASSWGTMLPFF.

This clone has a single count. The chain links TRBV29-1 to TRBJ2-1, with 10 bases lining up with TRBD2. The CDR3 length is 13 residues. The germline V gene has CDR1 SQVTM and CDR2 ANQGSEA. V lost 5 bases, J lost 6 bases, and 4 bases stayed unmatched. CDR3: CSVLAGVSNEQFF. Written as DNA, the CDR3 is TGCAGCGTTCTAGCGGGAGTCAGCAATGAGCAGTTCTTC.

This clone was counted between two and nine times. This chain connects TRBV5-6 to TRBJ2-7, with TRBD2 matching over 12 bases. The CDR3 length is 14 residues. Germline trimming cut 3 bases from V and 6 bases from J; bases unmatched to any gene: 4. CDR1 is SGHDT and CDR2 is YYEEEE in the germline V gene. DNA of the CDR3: TGTGCCAGCAGCTACGGACTAGCGGGGATCGAGCAGTACTTC. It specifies CASSYGLAGIEQYF. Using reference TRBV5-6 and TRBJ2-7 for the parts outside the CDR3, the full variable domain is DAGVTQSPTHLIKTRGQQVTLRCSPKSGHDTVSWYQQALGQGPQFIFQYYEEEERQRGNFPDRFSGHQFPNYSSELNVNALLLGDSALYLCASSYGLAGIEQYFGPGTRLTVT.

The DNA for the CDR3 is TGCGCCAGCAGCCCCACCTTGAACCCTACGCAGTATTTT. Its protein is CASSPTLNPTQYF. V usage is TRBV5-1 and J usage is TRBJ2-3; D remains unclear. The CDR3 covers 13 residues. Germline V lookup: CDR1 SGHRS, CDR2 YFSETQ. Trimming cost V 4 bases and J 8 bases, with 14 bases left between them.

The CDR3 sequence is CASSQDRIRKLWGEQFF. In DNA form, the CDR3 reads TGCGCCAGCAGCCAAGATCGGATACGTAAGTTGTGGGGTGAGCAGTTCTTC. The chain carries TRBV4-1 and TRBJ2-1, with D hard to call. The germline gives CDR1 MGHRA, CDR2 YSYEKL. The germline V and J ends were trimmed by 0 bases and 9 bases, with 21 bases remaining between them. The length of the CDR3 is 17 residues.

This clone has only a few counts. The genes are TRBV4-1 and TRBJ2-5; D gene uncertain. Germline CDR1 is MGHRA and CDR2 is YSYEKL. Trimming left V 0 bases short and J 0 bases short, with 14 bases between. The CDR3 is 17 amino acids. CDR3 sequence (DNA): TGCGCCAGCAGCCAAGATACCCCCTCTAGAGACCAAGAGACCCAGTACTTC. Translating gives CASSQDTPSRDQETQYF.

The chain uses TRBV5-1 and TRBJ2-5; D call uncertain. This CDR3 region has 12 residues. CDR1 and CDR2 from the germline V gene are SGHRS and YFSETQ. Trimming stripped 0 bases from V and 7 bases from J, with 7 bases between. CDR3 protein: CASSLDRATQYF. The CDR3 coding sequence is TGCGCCAGCAGCTTGGATCGTGCGACCCAGTACTTC.

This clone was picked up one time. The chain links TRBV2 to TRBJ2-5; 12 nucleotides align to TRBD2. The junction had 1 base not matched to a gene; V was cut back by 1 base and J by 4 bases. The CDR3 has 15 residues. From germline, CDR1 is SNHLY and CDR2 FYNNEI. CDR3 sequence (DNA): TGTGCCAGCAGTGAAGAGACTAGCGGGGGAGAGACCCAGTACTTC. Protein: CASSEETSGGETQYF.